This is a list of T cell receptor beta chains from one sample in a study of T-cell memory formation after mild COVID-19. TCRdb called the 5' RACE reads again in MiXCR, with one record for every CDR3 protein. Here the sample spans about 350,000 distinct CDR3 sequences, approximately 13% being singletons. Material for sequencing was PBMCs or a T cell subset sorted from them (not recorded which). The receptors here all came from a young man who had mild COVID-19 (a few samples of this study predate the infection). Cell type and time point are not known. CDR3s include the opening cysteine and the closing phenylalanine or tryptophan. D genes are given only for firm matches. Where a row states a size, it is once, few, many or the class of an expanded clone; other rows omit it.

d_gene	j_gene	v_gene	abundance	CDR3nt	CDR3aa
TRBD1	TRBJ1-2	TRBV9	few	TGTGCCAGCAGCGGTCGACAGGGTGGTTTTGGCTACACCTTC	CASSGRQGGFGYTF
.	TRBJ2-3	TRBV2	.	TGTGCCAGCAGTGAAGCCTATACGCAGTATTTT	CASSEAYTQYF
.	TRBJ2-7	TRBV20-1	few	TGCAGTGCTGGGGGATTAAACCCCCTCGAGCAGTACTTC	CSAGGLNPLEQYF
.	TRBJ2-2	TRBV7-2	few	TGTGCCAGCAGCTTCTCGGGTGACGGGGAGCTGTTTTTT	CASSFSGDGELFF
.	TRBJ2-3	TRBV12-3/TRBV12-4	few	TGTGCCAGCAAAACGGACAGCACCACAGATACGCAGTATTTT	CASKTDSTTDTQYF
TRBD2	TRBJ2-1	TRBV29-1	.	TGCAGCGGTACGGCGGGGGGCCGCTTAGTTTCCTACAATGAGCAGTTCTTC	CSGTAGGRLVSYNEQFF
TRBD2	TRBJ2-1	TRBV6-2/TRBV6-3	.	TGTGCCAGCAGCATCGGGGGGGCCCTACAATGGGAGCAGTTCTTC	CASSIGGALQWEQFF
.	TRBJ2-5	TRBV11-2	once	TGTGCCAGCAGCGGCTGGGGGCGCAGGGAGACCCAGTACTTC	CASSGWGRRETQYF
.	TRBJ2-2	TRBV7-2	many	TGTGCCAGCAGCAGTTCGTATGGGGGGACCGGGGAGCTGTTTTTT	CASSSSYGGTGELFF
.	TRBJ1-1	TRBV28	few	TGTGCCAGCAGTTTGGGGACGCGGGGGTGGACTGAAGCTTTCTTT	CASSLGTRGWTEAFF
TRBD2	TRBJ2-2	TRBV4-1	.	TGCGCCAGCAGCCAACCGGGACTAGTTTCCGGGGAGCTGTTTTTT	CASSQPGLVSGELFF
.	TRBJ2-6	TRBV12-3/TRBV12-4	few	TGTGCCAGCAGTTTAAGGGGGAAAGTATCCGGGGCCAACGTCCTGACTTTC	CASSLRGKVSGANVLTF
TRBD2	TRBJ2-1	TRBV20-1	.	TGCAGTGCTACCCTCTTAGCGGGGGGGTCCTACAATGAGCAGTTCTTC	CSATLLAGGSYNEQFF
.	TRBJ2-1	TRBV18	few	TGTGCCAGCCGCCCTATAAGCTCCTACAATGAGCAGTTCTTC	CASRPISSYNEQFF
.	TRBJ1-6	TRBV5-1	few	TGCGCCAGCAGCCAAGAACCGGGGAATTCACCCCTCCACTTT	CASSQEPGNSPLHF
.	TRBJ2-7	TRBV4-1	many	TGCGCCAGCAGCAACTCCTACGAGCAGTACTTC	CASSNSYEQYF
TRBD1	TRBJ1-4	TRBV11-2	few	TGTGCCAGCAGCCCGGAGGGGGCTGCTAATGAAAAACTGTTTTTT	CASSPEGAANEKLFF
.	TRBJ1-5	TRBV28	.	TGTGCCAGCTCGAGGGGCTGGAATCAGCCCCAGCATTTT	CASSRGWNQPQHF
TRBD2	TRBJ2-3	TRBV7-6	.	TGTGCCAGCAGCTTAGCACTAGCGGGGGGACGCACAGATACGCAGTATTTT	CASSLALAGGRTDTQYF
.	TRBJ2-1	TRBV2	.	TGTGCCAGCAGTGAATTGGGAAGGCGGCAGTTCTTC	CASSELGRRQFF
.	TRBJ1-2	TRBV5-1	few	TGCGCCAGCAGCTTGGTCGGGGATCGCTACACCTTC	CASSLVGDRYTF
.	TRBJ1-1	TRBV5-4	.	TGTGCCAGCGAGGAAAACACTGAAGCTTTCTTT	CASEENTEAFF
TRBD2	TRBJ2-3	TRBV9	.	TGTGCCAGCAGCCCAGGGACTAGCCCTAGGTCAGATACGCAGTATTTT	CASSPGTSPRSDTQYF
.	TRBJ2-5	TRBV29-1	few	TGCAGCGTTGAATTTTTTTCGGACCGTTATAGGAAGACCCAGTACTTC	CSVEFFSDRYRKTQYF
.	TRBJ2-2	TRBV29-1	few	TGCAGCGTTGAACAACGGAGAGTCGGGGAGCTGTTTTTT	CSVEQRRVGELFF
.	TRBJ2-7	TRBV5-1	.	TGCGCCAGCAGCTTGACGCCAGGGGCCGAGCAGTACTTC	CASSLTPGAEQYF
.	TRBJ1-1	TRBV6-2/TRBV6-3	few	TGTGCCAGCAGTTACCGGGGTAAGAACACTGAAGCTTTCTTT	CASSYRGKNTEAFF
.	TRBJ2-1	TRBV5-6	few	TGTGCCAGCAGCGAGGCATACGCGGGTCGGAGCTCCTACAATGAGCAGTTCTTC	CASSEAYAGRSSYNEQFF
.	TRBJ1-5	TRBV28	.	TGTGCCAGCAGCCGTGGACTTAGCAATCAGCCCCAGAATTTT	CASSRGLSNQPQNF
TRBD2	TRBJ2-7	TRBV6-5	many	TGTGCCAGCAGTCCCCTTCTAGCGGGGGGTCTCGAGCAGTACTTC	CASSPLLAGGLEQYF
TRBD1	TRBJ1-5	TRBV4-1	many	TGCGCCAGCAGCCAAGACCTTTACCAACAGGGGGGAGTGTTCAATCAGCCCCAGCATTTT	CASSQDLYQQGGVFNQPQHF
.	TRBJ1-4	TRBV7-2	many	TGTGCCAGCAGCTCCGAGCCGACCGGGACAAGCCTCTGTGAAAATGAAAAACTGTTTTTT	CASSSEPTGTSLCENEKLFF
.	TRBJ2-5	TRBV6-6	few	TGTGCCAGCAGTTGGGGGACCAAAGAGACCCAGTACTTC	CASSWGTKETQYF
TRBD1	TRBJ2-7	TRBV5-1	few	TGCGCCAGCAGTGAGGGTGGACAGGGGTCCTACGAGCAGTACTTC	CASSEGGQGSYEQYF
.	TRBJ1-4	TRBV6-5	many	TGTGCCAGCAGTTACTCTGCGGGGACGCCTGGTAATGAAAAACTGTTTTTT	CASSYSAGTPGNEKLFF
.	TRBJ2-3	TRBV4-2	.	TGTGCCAGCAGCCAAGGGCGTCGGGGGGCGACAGATACGCAGTATTTT	CASSQGRRGATDTQYF
TRBD1	TRBJ1-2	TRBV7-2	many	TGTGCCAGCAGCCGGGGGGACAGCTTAGGGAGTGGCTACACCTTC	CASSRGDSLGSGYTF
.	TRBJ2-5	TRBV12-3/TRBV12-4	.	TGTGCCAGCAGCCAGGACGCGTACCAAGAGACCCAGTACTTC	CASSQDAYQETQYF
TRBD1	TRBJ2-5	TRBV7-6	.	TGTGCCAGCAGCTTAGCTTCTTCCGGGACAGGGTGGCAAGAGACCCAGTACTTC	CASSLASSGTGWQETQYF
.	TRBJ2-2	TRBV11-3	.	TGTGCCAGCAGCTCCGGGGGTCTTGACGGGGAGCTGTTTTTT	CASSSGGLDGELFF
.	TRBJ2-7	TRBV12-3/TRBV12-4	.	TGTGCCAGCAGCCTACAAACCACAGGTAGCAACGAGCAGTACTTC	CASSLQTTGSNEQYF
.	TRBJ1-1	TRBV18	.	TGTGCCAGCTCTATCAGGGAAGGAAGGACTGAAGCTTTCTTT	CASSIREGRTEAFF
.	TRBJ1-2	TRBV20-1	many	TGCAGTGCTAGGGACAATAACTATGGCTACACCTTC	CSARDNNYGYTF
TRBD1	TRBJ1-4	TRBV20-1	.	TGCAGTGCAGCCGGGACAGGGCAAGAAAAACTGTTTTTT	CSAAGTGQEKLFF
TRBD2	TRBJ2-5	TRBV30	.	TGTGCCTGGAGCGCAACTAGCGGCGGTACGGAGACCCAGTACTTC	CAWSATSGGTETQYF
.	TRBJ2-2	TRBV13	few	TGTGCCAGCAGCAACGAGCGGGACAGCGTTTACAGGAACACCGGGGAGCTGTTTTTT	CASSNERDSVYRNTGELFF
.	TRBJ2-1	TRBV4-1	.	TGCGCCAGCAGCCAAGGGAGCGGAAAGAATGAGCAGTTCTTC	CASSQGSGKNEQFF
.	TRBJ2-7	TRBV2	few	TGTGCCAGCAGTGAGGGAGACTGGGAGCAGTACTTC	CASSEGDWEQYF
.	TRBJ2-2	TRBV5-4	few	TGTGCCACAGCCCAGGGGTCAGGCACCGGGGAGCTGTTTTTT	CATAQGSGTGELFF
TRBD1	TRBJ2-2	TRBV7-2	few	TGTGCCAGCAGCTTTCCGCCGGGGACAGTAAACACCGGGGAGCTGTTTTTT	CASSFPPGTVNTGELFF
.	TRBJ2-1	TRBV7-6	many	TGTGCCAGCAGCTTAGCCCTAGGGTCGGGAGAGCAGTTCTTC	CASSLALGSGEQFF
.	TRBJ1-6	TRBV20-1	many	TGCAGTGCTAGAGATATCGGGCAGCCGAATTCACCCCTCCACTTT	CSARDIGQPNSPLHF
.	TRBJ1-1	TRBV6-5	many	TGTGCCAGCAGTTACTCCTGGGGAGGGGACACTGAAGCTTTCTTT	CASSYSWGGDTEAFF